This T cell receptor beta chain was obtained from a study of shared clonotypes between healthy human individuals. Overall study results and limits: Clonotypes which were not shared had lower generation probabilities than clonotypes that all four donors shared.

The CDR3 loop spans 15 amino acids. Losses at the gene ends were 8 bases for V and 5 bases for J; bases not matched to a gene: 11. Germline assignment: CDR1 WSHSY and CDR2 SAAADI. Method: immunoSEQ multiplex PCR; TCRdb's copy keeps in-frame clones and lacks some. The sample includes 650,000 to 750,000 clones, around 72% of them seen just once. Notes on this clone: The antigen remains unidentified.

The source material was memory CD4+ T cells sorted from blood. Regarding subset: CD45RA-negative fraction. J is TRBJ2-3 and V is TRBV10-2; 9 bases fit TRBD2. The sequence was obtained from a woman aged 25 to 39 in good health. The CDR3 region is CASRDVAGVKDTQYF. The CDR3 DNA reads as TGCGCCAGCCGGGATGTAGCGGGAGTGAAAGATACGCAGTATTTT.